The TCR beta chain described here comes from a study of blood T cell repertoires in COVID-19. V gave up 3 bases and J gave up 6 bases; unmatched junction bases: 7. This CDR3 contains 15 residues. CDR1 is SGHTA and CDR2 is FQGNSA in the germline V gene. Original handling: Reference gene primers were amplified, and this amplification served to estimate nucleated cell counts. Generated by immunoSEQ multiplex PCR, the TCRdb table keeps only in-frame clones and is missing some. V and J calls and clone size are given by that table; D and trimming were obtained from the DNA. The sample has some 670,000 clones, 70% to 90% seen once.

The sequence derives from a woman aged 18-30 years with acute or convalescent COVID-19. The rearrangement joins TRBV7-2 to TRBJ2-1; 8 positions match TRBD1. Sequencing was performed on peripheral blood. The CDR3 coding sequence is TGTGCCAGCAGCTTCCAGGGGGCGGTCAGCAATGAGCAGTTCTTC. Its translation: CASSFQGAVSNEQFF.